This T cell receptor (beta chain) was captured by sequencing in a study of T cell changes during pregnancy in multiple sclerosis. TCRdb's table, derived via immunoSEQ multiplex PCR, lists solely in-frame clones and lacks some. The sample holds about 83,000 clones, around 90% seen once. The clonotype comes from a female donor in good health, serving as a control in a pregnancy study. Some clones in this sample may be carry-over from other donors' samples. Sequenced here: PBMCs, sampled in the first trimester of pregnancy.

CDR3 region: CASSLGQPNTEAFF. The CDR3 DNA is TGTGCCAGCAGCCTGGGACAGCCTAACACTGAAGCTTTCTTT. This chain joins TRBV7-9 and TRBJ1-1; 7 bases agree with TRBD1. The germline V gene has CDR1 SEHNR and CDR2 FQNEAQ (reference sequence). The V gene end was trimmed by 5 bases and the J gene end by 2 bases; junction bases not matched to a gene: 5. The CDR3 contains 14 residues.